This T cell receptor (beta chain) stems from a study of lymphopenia after photon versus proton radiotherapy. TCRdb keeps only in-frame clones here, not all; method: immunoSEQ multiplex PCR. Of 50,000 to 75,000 clones listed, around 88% were seen once; the top ten hold 2% to 3%. For this clone: Antigen: not known.

Germline values: CDR1 LNHDA, CDR2 SQIVND (reference sequence). This CDR3 spans 13 amino acids. Trimming stripped 5 bases from V and 8 bases from J, with 14 bases between. Findings and caveats of the study: Photon-treated patients lost naive T cells and TCR diversity; proton-treated stayed stable.

The gene calls are TRBV19 and TRBJ2-3; perhaps TRBD2 as D (5 bases). This clonotype was obtained from a man in his forties or fifties with gastric cancer. The sequencing used peripheral blood, collected from a patient treated with photon-based radiotherapy. The CDR3 sequence is CASSWPAEGTQYF. CDR3 nucleotide sequence: TGTGCCAGTAGTTGGCCAGCAGAGGGTACGCAGTATTTT.